These 28 T cell receptor beta chains originate from one sample sequenced in a study of cytomegalovirus exposure and HLA in healthy donors. PCR amplification relied on 60 Vbeta primers (plus 13 Jbeta primers). TCRdb keeps only in-frame clones here, not all; method: immunoSEQ multiplex PCR. The sample lists 130,000 or so clones, roughly 88% seen once, with about 2.7% in the top ten. Sequenced material: PBMCs. The receptors shown here come from a woman aged 18-29 years in good health and CMV-seropositive.

V is TRBV4-1 and J is TRBJ1-1; TRBD1 matches at 8 bases. Germline CDR1 MGHRA, CDR2 YSYEKL. Unmatched junction bases numbered 5, after V lost 1 base and J lost 7 bases. This CDR3 has 14 amino acids. The CDR3 DNA is TGCGCCAGCAGCCAAGGGCAGGGGGCTCATGAAGCTTTCTTT. As protein: CASSQGQGAHEAFF.

The chain links TRBV25-1 to TRBJ2-5, with 7 bases matching TRBD1. The DNA end lines up better with TRBJ2-7; the J call may be wrong. The germline gives CDR1 MGHDK, CDR2 SYGVNS. This CDR3 contains 14 residues. The CDR3 loop is CASSVTGDSYEQYF. As DNA, the CDR3 is TGTGCCAGCAGTGTCACAGGGGACTCCTACGAGCAGTACTTC.

The rearrangement links TRBV27 to TRBJ1-4; D unclear. Germline V gene data show CDR1 as MNHEY and CDR2 as SMNVEV (reference sequence). With 3 bases removed from V and 2 bases from J, the gap between germline ends came to 7 bases. The CDR3 is 14 residues long. CDR3 region: CASSFLSTNEKLFF. The CDR3 DNA reads TGTGCCAGCAGTTTCTTATCTACTAATGAAAAACTGTTTTTT.

The genes are TRBV12-5 and TRBJ2-4; D is uncertain. Per the germline V gene, CDR1 is LGHNT and CDR2 is FRNRAP. V lost 3 bases and J lost 1, with 7 bases in between. The CDR3 length is 14 residues. CDR3 coding DNA: TGTGCTAGTGGTTTATCCGCGGCCAAAAACATTCAGTACTTC. It codes for CASGLSAAKNIQYF.

The chain is built from TRBV5-1 and TRBJ2-5, with 11 positions matching TRBD2. V trimming: 0 bases; J trimming: 2 bases; junction bases outside the gene matches: 3. CDR1 SGHRS and CDR2 YFSETQ come from the germline V gene. This CDR3 region has 16 residues. The CDR3 loop is CASSLAPSGGQETQYF. DNA for the CDR3: TGCGCCAGCAGCTTGGCCCCTAGCGGGGGGCAAGAGACCCAGTACTTC.

The gene calls are TRBV29-1 and TRBJ2-5, with D possibly TRBD2 on 7 matching bases. V dropped 4 bases and J dropped 5 bases, with 17 bases sitting between them. The CDR3 is made up of 14 amino acids. From germline, CDR1 is SQVTM and CDR2 ANQGSEA. CDR3 DNA: TGCAGCGTTGTTGTGGGGGGGCCAGGGGAGACCCAGTACTTC. It encodes CSVVVGGPGETQYF.

For the CDR3, the DNA is TGTGCCAGCAGAACAGGGTCGGGCACCGGGGAGCTGTTTTTT. Amino acids: CASRTGSGTGELFF. The chain is built from TRBV7-9 and TRBJ2-2; TRBD1 is a possible D gene (6 bases). From germline, CDR1 is SEHNR and CDR2 FQNEAQ (reference sequence). V was shortened by 6 bases and J by 4 bases, with 12 bases between the two germline ends. This CDR3 spans 14 amino acids.

The chain couples TRBV7-6 to TRBJ2-1; tentative D call: TRBD2 (6 bases). CDR1 is SGHVS, CDR2 FNYEAQ, per germline. Trimming took off 8 bases at V and 2 bases at J, with 13 bases between the two ends. The CDR3 length is 14 residues. For the CDR3, the DNA is TGTGCCAGCGCTCCCCGGACTACCTACAATGAGCAGTTCTTC. Translation: CASAPRTTYNEQFF.

The CDR3 bases are TGTGCCAGCAGTGAACGCCCAGGGTATGGCTACACCTTC. Translating it yields CASSERPGYGYTF. J is TRBJ1-2 and V is TRBV6-1, with D perhaps matching TRBD1 (5 bases). CDR3 length: 13 residues. Between the trimmed V and J ends, which lost 2 bases and 5 bases, there was a span of 9 bases. CDR1 and CDR2 (germline): MNHNS, SASEGT.

The chain carries TRBV14 and TRBJ2-2; 9 bases align to TRBD1. V lost 3 bases, J lost 2 bases, and 10 bases stayed unmatched. The CDR3 sequence is 18 residues long. Germline lookup yields CDR1 SGHDN and CDR2 FVKESK. The chain's CDR3 is CASSHSLRDRDNTGELFF. The CDR3 bases are TGTGCCAGCAGCCATTCACTCCGGGACAGGGACAACACCGGGGAGCTGTTTTTT.

J is TRBJ1-6 and V is TRBV19, with a possible D match to TRBD1 (5 bases). The CDR3 is made up of 13 amino acids. Trimming pared 8 bases from V and 9 bases from J, leaving 14 bases between. Germline V CDR1 and CDR2: LNHDA, SQIVND (reference sequence). CDR3: CASSQGGSSPLHF. The CDR3 DNA reads TGTGCCAGTTCCCAGGGAGGAAGTTCACCCCTCCACTTT.

The J gene is TRBJ2-7, the V gene TRBV5-6; 7 bases are a match to TRBD1. CDR3 length: 12 amino acids. Looked up from germline, CDR1 is SGHDT and CDR2 is YYEEEE. The V segment lost 3 bases and the J segment 4 bases; nucleotides outside the gene matches: 1. CDR3 residues: CASSSGQYEQYF. The CDR3 DNA follows: TGTGCCAGCAGCTCGGGACAGTACGAGCAGTACTTC.

V gene TRBV6-5 combines with J gene TRBJ1-2; D perhaps matches TRBD1 (6 bases). Germline V CDR1 and CDR2: MNHEY, SVGAGI. The CDR3 runs to 15 residues. Trimming removed 4 bases from V and 7 bases from J, with 19 bases in between. CDR3 in amino acids: CASSLSGAGFGGYTF. The DNA for the CDR3 is TGTGCCAGCAGTTTATCAGGGGCCGGGTTTGGTGGCTACACCTTC.

The chain carries TRBV9 and TRBJ1-3; D is ambiguous. The germline gives CDR1 SGDLS, CDR2 YYNGEE. The V end lost 4 bases, the J end lost 0 bases, and 11 bases lay between the germline ends. CDR3 length: 15 amino acids. The CDR3 nucleotides are TGTGCCAGCAGCCTCGAGCCGAGCTCTGGAAACACCATATATTTT. Translating it yields CASSLEPSSGNTIYF.

The chain has TRBV7-9 and TRBJ2-5; D might be TRBD2 (5 bases). The V gene's germline CDR1 is SEHNR and CDR2 FQNEAQ (reference sequence). This CDR3 has 16 residues. The V and J ends lost 1 base and 8 bases respectively, with 20 bases between them. CDR3 in DNA: TGTGCCAGCAGCTTAGTTTTCCTAGCCCTGTGGGAAACCCAGTACTTC. Translating gives CASSLVFLALWETQYF. Variable domain in full (rest from reference TRBV7-9 and TRBJ2-5): DTGVSQNPRHKITKRGQNVTFRCDPISEHNRLYWYRQTLGQGPEFLTYFQNEAQLEKSRLLSDRFSAERPKGSFSTLEIQRTEQGDSAMYLCASSLVFLALWETQYFGPGTRLLVL.

This clone has only a few counts. The genes are TRBV6-1 and TRBJ2-3, with TRBD2 matching over 8 bases. Germline V CDR1 and CDR2: MNHNS, SASEGT. The CDR3 is 12 amino acids. J was trimmed by 4 bases and V by 7 bases; bases with no gene match: 1. The CDR3 loop is CASILAADTQYF. The CDR3 DNA reads TGTGCCAGCATACTAGCGGCAGATACGCAGTATTTT.

This clone was picked up a small number of times. V gene TRBV6-1 combines with J gene TRBJ2-1, with TRBD1 matching over 7 bases. The J segment lost 7 bases and the V segment lost 6 bases, leaving 3 bases of the junction unmatched. Germline values: CDR1 MNHNS, CDR2 SASEGT. The CDR3 consists of 12 residues. The CDR3 here is CASSNRGNEQFF. CDR3 in DNA: TGTGCCAGCAGCAACAGGGGAAATGAGCAGTTCTTC.

The chain combines TRBV6-4 with TRBJ2-1; 10 bases align to TRBD1. The junction had 4 bases not matched to a gene; V was cut back by 6 bases and J by 5 bases. CDR3 size: 14 residues. Germline lookup yields CDR1 MRHNA and CDR2 SNTAGT. CDR3 region: CASSGTGENNEQFF. The CDR3 DNA is TGTGCCAGCAGCGGGACAGGGGAAAACAATGAGCAGTTCTTC.

The chain links TRBV7-9 to TRBJ1-5; 9 bases fit TRBD1. The V segment lost 0 bases and the J segment 4 bases; nucleotides outside the gene matches: 4. This CDR3 is 16 amino acids long. Germline values: CDR1 SEHNR, CDR2 FQNEAQ (reference sequence). In nucleotides, the CDR3 is TGTGCCAGCAGCTTAGCATCTGGACAGGGGAATCAGCCCCAGCATTTT. It specifies CASSLASGQGNQPQHF.

The CDR3 DNA reads TGTGCCAGCTCACTACAGACCGGGACAAAAACCACCCAGTACTTC. Its protein is CASSLQTGTKTTQYF. V and J are TRBV18 and TRBJ2-5, with D perhaps matching TRBD1 (6 bases). V gave up 4 bases and J gave up 8 bases, with 20 bases separating them. This CDR3 has 15 amino acids. Germline-derived CDR1 and CDR2 are KGHSH and LQKENI.

The genes are TRBV6-5 and TRBJ1-4; 7 bases are a match to TRBD1. CDR3 length equals 12 residues. Germline trimming cut 5 bases from V and 8 bases from J; bases unmatched to any gene: 2. Germline CDR1 MNHEY, CDR2 SVGAGI. This CDR3 is CASSRQGEKLFF. The CDR3 DNA reads TGTGCCAGCAGTCGACAGGGCGAAAAACTGTTTTTT.

The genes are TRBV10-3 and TRBJ1-2; 7 nucleotides align to TRBD1. Losses at the gene ends were 5 bases for V and 7 bases for J; bases not matched to a gene: 13. The CDR3 has 15 amino acids. Per the germline V gene, CDR1 is ENHRY and CDR2 is SYGVKD. The CDR3: CAISKIEGAVGGYTF. In DNA, the CDR3 is TGTGCCATCAGTAAAATTGAGGGGGCGGTAGGTGGCTACACCTTC.

V is TRBV7-3 and J is TRBJ1-1; 8 nucleotides match TRBD1. V shed 3 bases and J 4 bases; nucleotides not matched to a gene: 1. Germline V gene sequence: CDR1 SGHTA, CDR2 FQGTGA. The CDR3 length is 13 residues. DNA of the CDR3: TGTGCCAGCAGCTTCACAGGGGGCACTGAAGCTTTCTTT. Its protein product is CASSFTGGTEAFF. Based on the CDR3 plus reference TRBV7-3 and TRBJ1-1, the full variable domain is GAGVSQTPSNKVTEKGKYVELRCDPISGHTALYWYRQSLGQGPEFLIYFQGTGAADDSGLPNDRFFAVRPEGSVSTLKIQRTERGDSAVYLCASSFTGGTEAFFGQGTRLTVV.

This clone has more than one count but fewer than ten. J is TRBJ1-1 and V is TRBV6-4; a possible D gene is TRBD1 (5 bases). The germline V gene has CDR1 MRHNA and CDR2 SNTAGT. V was pared by 9 bases and J by 0 bases, with 20 bases between. The CDR3 runs 16 residues. The CDR3 spells CASSPRGGLLNTEAFF. In DNA form, the CDR3 reads TGTGCCAGTTCCCCTCGGGGGGGGTTACTGAACACTGAAGCTTTCTTT.

V and J are TRBV29-1 and TRBJ2-7, with a possible D match to TRBD2 (9 bases). The CDR3 is 16 residues long. Germline V gene data show CDR1 as SQVTM and CDR2 as ANQGSEA. Trimming pared 2 bases from V and 4 bases from J, leaving 21 bases between. Written as DNA, the CDR3 is TGCAGCGTTGAACAGGCGGGGGGGCAGGGGGCTTACGAGCAGTACTTC. This gives the protein CSVEQAGGQGAYEQYF.

The chain employs TRBV19 and TRBJ2-7; a weak D match, TRBD1 (6 bases). There are 14 residues in the CDR3. The V end was cut by 6 bases, the J end by 7 bases, with 19 bases between. CDR1 is LNHDA and CDR2 is SQIVND in the germline V gene (reference sequence). This chain's CDR3 is CASSGRVDSLEQYF. The CDR3 DNA follows: TGTGCCAGTAGCGGCAGGGTGGACAGCTTGGAGCAGTACTTC. The variable domain in full, completed from reference TRBV19 and TRBJ2-7, reads DGGITQSPKYLFRKEGQNVTLSCEQNLNHDAMYWYRQDPGQGLRLIYYSQIVNDFQKGDIAEGYSVSREKKESFPLTVTSAQKNPTAFYLCASSGRVDSLEQYFGPGTRLTVT.

The CDR3 loop is CASSYADRRGYTF. The CDR3 DNA follows: TGTGCCAGCAGTTACGCCGACAGGCGAGGCTACACCTTC. V and J are TRBV6-5 and TRBJ1-2; D may be TRBD1 (6 bases). The CDR3 extends over 13 amino acids. V was trimmed by 2 bases and J by 8 bases, leaving 12 bases between them. Germline V gene lookup returns CDR1 MNHEY and CDR2 SVGAGI.

This chain connects TRBV5-5 to TRBJ2-7; D is unresolved. Germline V gene data show CDR1 as SGHKS and CDR2 as YYEKEE (reference sequence). The length of the CDR3 is 14 residues. Trimming left V 2 bases short and J 3 bases short, with 12 bases between. The DNA of the CDR3 is TGTGCCAGCAGCTTCACCGCCAGGAACTACGAGCAGTACTTC. It yields the protein CASSFTARNYEQYF.